This T cell receptor beta chain appears in the sequencing data of a study of cytomegalovirus exposure and HLA in healthy donors. In the PCR, 60 Vbeta and 13 Jbeta primers were used. Profiling relied on immunoSEQ multiplex PCR, and the TCRdb table lists in-frame clones only, not all of them. Here the sample spans tens of thousands of clones, almost 85% being singletons. General study findings and limits: In a later analysis, an Asian-associated ancestry cluster reportedly showed fewer N-insertions than the roughly 700-donor mean.

The CDR3 totals 14 residues. The V gene lost 6 bases and the J gene lost 4 bases, with 13 bases spanning the gap. In germline, CDR1 is LGHNT, CDR2 FRNRAP. This clone came up a few times. Its matching antigen is unknown. This chain joins TRBV12-5 and TRBJ2-1, with D possibly TRBD1 on 6 matching bases. The source is a middle-aged man in good health and CMV-seronegative. The sample taken for sequencing was PBMCs. Here the CDR3 reads CASGPRDTYNEQFF. The DNA for the CDR3 is TGTGCTAGTGGCCCCCGGGACACGTACAATGAGCAGTTCTTC.